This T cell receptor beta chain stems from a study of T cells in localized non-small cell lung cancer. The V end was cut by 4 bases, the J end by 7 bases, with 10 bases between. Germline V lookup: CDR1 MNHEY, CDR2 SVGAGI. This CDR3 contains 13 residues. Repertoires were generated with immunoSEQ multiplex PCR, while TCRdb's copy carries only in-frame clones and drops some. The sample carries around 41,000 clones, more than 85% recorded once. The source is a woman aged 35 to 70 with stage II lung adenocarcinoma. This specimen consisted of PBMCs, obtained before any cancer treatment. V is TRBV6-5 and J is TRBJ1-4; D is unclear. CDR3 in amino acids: CASSLAWFEKLFF. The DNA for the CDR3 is TGTGCCAGCAGTTTGGCATGGTTTGAAAAACTGTTTTTT.